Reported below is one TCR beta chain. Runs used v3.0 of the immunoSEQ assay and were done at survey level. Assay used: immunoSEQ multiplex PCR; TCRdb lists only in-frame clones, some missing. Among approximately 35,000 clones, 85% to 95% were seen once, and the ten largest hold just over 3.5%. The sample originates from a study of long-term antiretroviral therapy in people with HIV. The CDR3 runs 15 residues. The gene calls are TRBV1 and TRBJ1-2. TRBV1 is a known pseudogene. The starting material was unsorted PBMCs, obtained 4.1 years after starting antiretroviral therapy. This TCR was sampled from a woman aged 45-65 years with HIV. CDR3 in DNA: TGCACCAGCATCATTCACCAAAGAGGCCTCTATGGCTACACCTTC. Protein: CTSIIHQRGLYGYTF.